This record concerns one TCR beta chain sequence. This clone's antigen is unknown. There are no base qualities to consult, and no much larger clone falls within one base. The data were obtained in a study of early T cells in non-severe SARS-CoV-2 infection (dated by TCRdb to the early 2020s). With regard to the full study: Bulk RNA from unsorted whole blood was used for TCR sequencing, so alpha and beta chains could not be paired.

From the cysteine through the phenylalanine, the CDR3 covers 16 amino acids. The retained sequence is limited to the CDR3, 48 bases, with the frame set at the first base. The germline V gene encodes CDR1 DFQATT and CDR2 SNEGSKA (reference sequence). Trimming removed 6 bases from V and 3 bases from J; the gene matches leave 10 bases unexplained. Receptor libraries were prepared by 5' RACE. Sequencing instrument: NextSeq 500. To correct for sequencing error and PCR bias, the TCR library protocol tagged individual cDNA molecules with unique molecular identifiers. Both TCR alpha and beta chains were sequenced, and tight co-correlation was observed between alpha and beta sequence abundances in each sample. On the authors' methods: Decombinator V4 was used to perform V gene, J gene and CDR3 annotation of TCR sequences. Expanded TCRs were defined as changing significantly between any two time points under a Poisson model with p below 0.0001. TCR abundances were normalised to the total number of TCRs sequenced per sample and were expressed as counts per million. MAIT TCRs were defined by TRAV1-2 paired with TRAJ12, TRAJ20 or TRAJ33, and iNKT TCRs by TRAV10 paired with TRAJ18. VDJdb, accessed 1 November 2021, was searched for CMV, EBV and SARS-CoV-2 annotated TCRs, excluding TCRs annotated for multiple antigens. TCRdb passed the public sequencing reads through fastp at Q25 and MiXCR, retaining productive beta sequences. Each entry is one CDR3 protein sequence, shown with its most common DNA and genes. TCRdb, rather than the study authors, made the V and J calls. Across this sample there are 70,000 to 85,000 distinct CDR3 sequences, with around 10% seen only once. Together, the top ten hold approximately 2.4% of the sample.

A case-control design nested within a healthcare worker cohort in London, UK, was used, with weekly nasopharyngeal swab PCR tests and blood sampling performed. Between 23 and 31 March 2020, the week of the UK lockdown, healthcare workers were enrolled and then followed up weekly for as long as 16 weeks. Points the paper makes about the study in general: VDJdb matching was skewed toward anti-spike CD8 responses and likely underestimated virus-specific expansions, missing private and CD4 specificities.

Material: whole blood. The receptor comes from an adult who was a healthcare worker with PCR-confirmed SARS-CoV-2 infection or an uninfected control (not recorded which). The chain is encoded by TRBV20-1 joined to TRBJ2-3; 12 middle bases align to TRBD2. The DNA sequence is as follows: TGCAGTGCCGACGAGCGACTAGCGGGGGAGACAGATACGCAGTATTTT. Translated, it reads CSADERLAGETDTQYF.